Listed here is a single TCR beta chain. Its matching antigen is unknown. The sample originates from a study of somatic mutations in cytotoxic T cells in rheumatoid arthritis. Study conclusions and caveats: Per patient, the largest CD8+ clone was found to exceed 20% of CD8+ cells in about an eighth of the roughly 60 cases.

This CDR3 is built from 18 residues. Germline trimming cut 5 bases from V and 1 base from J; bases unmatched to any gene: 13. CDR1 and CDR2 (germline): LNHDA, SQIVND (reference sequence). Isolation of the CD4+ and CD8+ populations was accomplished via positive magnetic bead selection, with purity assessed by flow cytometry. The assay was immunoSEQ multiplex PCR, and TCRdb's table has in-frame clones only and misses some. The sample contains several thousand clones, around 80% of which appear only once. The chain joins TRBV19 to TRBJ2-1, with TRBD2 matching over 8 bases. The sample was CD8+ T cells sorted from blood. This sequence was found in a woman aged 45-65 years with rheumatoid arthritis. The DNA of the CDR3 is TGTGCCAGTAGTGCTGGGCCCAGACTAGCGTCTTCCTACAATGAGCAGTTCTTC. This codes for CASSAGPRLASSYNEQFF.